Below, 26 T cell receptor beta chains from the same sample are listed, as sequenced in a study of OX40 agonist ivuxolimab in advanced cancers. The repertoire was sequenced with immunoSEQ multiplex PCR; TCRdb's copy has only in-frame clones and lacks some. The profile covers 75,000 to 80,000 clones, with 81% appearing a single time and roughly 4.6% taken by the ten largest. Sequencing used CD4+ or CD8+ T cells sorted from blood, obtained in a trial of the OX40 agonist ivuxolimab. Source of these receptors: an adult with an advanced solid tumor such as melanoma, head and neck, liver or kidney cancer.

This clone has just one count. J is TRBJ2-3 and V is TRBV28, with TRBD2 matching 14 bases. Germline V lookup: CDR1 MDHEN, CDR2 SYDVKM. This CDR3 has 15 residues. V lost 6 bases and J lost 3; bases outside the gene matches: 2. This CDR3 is CASRGTSGGTDTQYF. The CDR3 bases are TGTGCCAGCAGAGGGACTAGCGGGGGAACAGATACGCAGTATTTT.

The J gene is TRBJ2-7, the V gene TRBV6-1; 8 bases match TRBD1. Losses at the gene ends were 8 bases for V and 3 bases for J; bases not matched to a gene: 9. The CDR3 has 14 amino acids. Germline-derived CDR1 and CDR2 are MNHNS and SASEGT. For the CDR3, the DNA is TGTGCCAGCCGGTACAGGGGGGATTTCTACGAGCAGTACTTC. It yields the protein CASRYRGDFYEQYF.

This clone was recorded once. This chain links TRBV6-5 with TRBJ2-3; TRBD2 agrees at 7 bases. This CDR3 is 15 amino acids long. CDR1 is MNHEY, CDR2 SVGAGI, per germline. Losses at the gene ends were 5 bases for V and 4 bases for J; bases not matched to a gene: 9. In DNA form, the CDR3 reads TGTGCCAGCAGTCCCTCGCGGGAGCCCCCAGATACGCAGTATTTT. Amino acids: CASSPSREPPDTQYF.

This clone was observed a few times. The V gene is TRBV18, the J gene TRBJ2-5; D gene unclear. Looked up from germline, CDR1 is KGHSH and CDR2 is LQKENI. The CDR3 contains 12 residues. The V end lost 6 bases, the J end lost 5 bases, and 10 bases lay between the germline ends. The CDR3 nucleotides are TGTGCCAGCTCTCGCGATGGGGAGACCCAGTACTTC. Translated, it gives CASSRDGETQYF.

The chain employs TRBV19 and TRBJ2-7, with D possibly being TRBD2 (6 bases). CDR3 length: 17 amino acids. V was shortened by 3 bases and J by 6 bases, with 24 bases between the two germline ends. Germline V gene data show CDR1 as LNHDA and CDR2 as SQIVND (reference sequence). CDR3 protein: CASSIRGDDLSRGEQYF. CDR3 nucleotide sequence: TGTGCCAGTAGTATCCGGGGAGACGATCTGTCGCGGGGCGAGCAGTACTTC.

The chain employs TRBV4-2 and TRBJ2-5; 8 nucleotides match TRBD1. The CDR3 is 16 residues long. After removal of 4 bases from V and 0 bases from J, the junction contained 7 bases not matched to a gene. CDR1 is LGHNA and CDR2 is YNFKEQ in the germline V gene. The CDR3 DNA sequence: TGTGCCAGCAGCCCTCATGGGGACAGGTACCAAGAGACCCAGTACTTC. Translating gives CASSPHGDRYQETQYF.

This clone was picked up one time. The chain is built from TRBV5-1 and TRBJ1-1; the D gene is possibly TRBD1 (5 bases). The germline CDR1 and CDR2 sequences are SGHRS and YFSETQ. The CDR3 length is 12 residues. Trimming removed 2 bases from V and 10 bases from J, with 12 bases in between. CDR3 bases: TGCGCCAGCAGCTTTGACCCCGGGGCAGCTTTCTTT. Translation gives CASSFDPGAAFF.

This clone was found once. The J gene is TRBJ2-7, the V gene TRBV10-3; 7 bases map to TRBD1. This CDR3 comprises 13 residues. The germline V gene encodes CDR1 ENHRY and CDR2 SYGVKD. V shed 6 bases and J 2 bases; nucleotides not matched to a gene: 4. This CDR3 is CAIRGDRAYEQYF. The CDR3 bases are TGTGCCATCAGAGGGGACAGAGCCTACGAGCAGTACTTC.

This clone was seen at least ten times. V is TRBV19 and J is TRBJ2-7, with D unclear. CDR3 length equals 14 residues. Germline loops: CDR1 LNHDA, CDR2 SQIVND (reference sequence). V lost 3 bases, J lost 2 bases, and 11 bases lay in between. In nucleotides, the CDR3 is TGTGCCAGTAGTATTACCCCAACCACCTACGAGCAGTACTTC. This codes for CASSITPTTYEQYF.

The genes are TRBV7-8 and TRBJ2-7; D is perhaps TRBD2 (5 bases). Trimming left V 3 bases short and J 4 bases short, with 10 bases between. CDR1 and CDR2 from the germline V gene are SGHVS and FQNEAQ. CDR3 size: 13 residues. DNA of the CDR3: TGTGCCAGCAGCTTCTTTCGGGAATACGAGCAGTACTTC. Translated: CASSFFREYEQYF.

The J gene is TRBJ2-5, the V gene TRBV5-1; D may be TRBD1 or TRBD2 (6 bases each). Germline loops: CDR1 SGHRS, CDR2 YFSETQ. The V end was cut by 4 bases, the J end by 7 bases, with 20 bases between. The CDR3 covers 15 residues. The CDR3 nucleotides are TGCGCCAGCAGCAATCTGGTGGGGGGCTCGGGGACCCAGTACTTC. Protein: CASSNLVGGSGTQYF.

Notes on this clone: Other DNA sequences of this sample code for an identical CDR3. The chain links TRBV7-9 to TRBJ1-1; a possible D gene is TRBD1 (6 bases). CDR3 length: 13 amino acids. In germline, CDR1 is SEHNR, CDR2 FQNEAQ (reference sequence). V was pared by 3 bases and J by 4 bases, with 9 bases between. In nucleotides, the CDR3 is TGTGCCAGCAGCTTGGAAGGGGGCACTGAAGCTTTCTTT. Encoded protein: CASSLEGGTEAFF.

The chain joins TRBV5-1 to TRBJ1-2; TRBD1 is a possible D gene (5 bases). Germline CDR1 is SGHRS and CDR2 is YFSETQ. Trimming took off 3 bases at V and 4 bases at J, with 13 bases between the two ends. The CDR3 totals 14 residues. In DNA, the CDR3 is TGCGCCAGCAGCTGGGGACCGGAGCCCTATGGCTACACCTTC. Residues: CASSWGPEPYGYTF.

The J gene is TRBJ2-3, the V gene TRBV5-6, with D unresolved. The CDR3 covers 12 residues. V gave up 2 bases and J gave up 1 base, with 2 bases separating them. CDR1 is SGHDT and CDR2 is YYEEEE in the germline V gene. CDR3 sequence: CASSFGTDTQYF. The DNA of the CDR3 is TGTGCCAGCAGCTTCGGCACAGATACGCAGTATTTT.

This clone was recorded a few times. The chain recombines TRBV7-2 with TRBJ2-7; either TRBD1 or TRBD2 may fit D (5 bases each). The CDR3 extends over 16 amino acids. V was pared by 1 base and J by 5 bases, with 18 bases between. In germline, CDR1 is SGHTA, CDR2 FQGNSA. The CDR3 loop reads CASSLGPGASQDEQYF. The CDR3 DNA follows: TGTGCCAGCAGCTTAGGCCCCGGGGCCAGTCAAGACGAGCAGTACTTC.

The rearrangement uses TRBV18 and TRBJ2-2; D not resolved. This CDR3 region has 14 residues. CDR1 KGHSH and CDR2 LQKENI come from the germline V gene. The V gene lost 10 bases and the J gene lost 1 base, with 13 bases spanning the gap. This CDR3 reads CATAYGVNTGELFF. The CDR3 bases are TGTGCCACTGCTTATGGGGTGAACACCGGGGAGCTGTTTTTT.

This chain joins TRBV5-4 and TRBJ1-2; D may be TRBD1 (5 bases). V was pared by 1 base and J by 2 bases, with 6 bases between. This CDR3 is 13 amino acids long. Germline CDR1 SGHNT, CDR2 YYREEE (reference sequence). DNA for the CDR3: TGTGCCAGCAGCTTGTGGGGCAACTATGGCTACACCTTC. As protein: CASSLWGNYGYTF.

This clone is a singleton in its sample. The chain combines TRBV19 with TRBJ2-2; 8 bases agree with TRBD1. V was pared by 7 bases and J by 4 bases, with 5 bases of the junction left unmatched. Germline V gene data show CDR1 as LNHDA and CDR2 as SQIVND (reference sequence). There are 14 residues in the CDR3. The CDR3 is CASKQGASTGELFF. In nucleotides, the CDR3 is TGTGCCAGTAAGCAGGGGGCGAGCACCGGGGAGCTGTTTTTT.

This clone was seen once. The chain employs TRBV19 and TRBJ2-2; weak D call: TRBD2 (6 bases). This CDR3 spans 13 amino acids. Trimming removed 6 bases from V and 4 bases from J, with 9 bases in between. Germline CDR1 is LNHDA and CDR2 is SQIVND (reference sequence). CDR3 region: CASRPGGTGELFF. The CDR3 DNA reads TGTGCCAGTAGACCCGGGGGCACCGGGGAGCTGTTTTTT. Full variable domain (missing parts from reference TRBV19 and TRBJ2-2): DGGITQSPKYLFRKEGQNVTLSCEQNLNHDAMYWYRQDPGQGLRLIYYSQIVNDFQKGDIAEGYSVSREKKESFPLTVTSAQKNPTAFYLCASRPGGTGELFFGEGSRLTVL.

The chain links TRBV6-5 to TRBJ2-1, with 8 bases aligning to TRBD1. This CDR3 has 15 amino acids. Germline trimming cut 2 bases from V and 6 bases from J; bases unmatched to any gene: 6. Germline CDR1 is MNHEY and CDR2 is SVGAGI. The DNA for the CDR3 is TGTGCCAGCAGTTACGGACAGGGCTTCCGCAATGAGCAGTTCTTC. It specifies CASSYGQGFRNEQFF.

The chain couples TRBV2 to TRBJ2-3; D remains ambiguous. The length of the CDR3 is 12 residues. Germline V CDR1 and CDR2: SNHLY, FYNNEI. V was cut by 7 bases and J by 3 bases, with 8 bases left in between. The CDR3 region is CASTHGTDTQYF. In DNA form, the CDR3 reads TGTGCCAGCACACACGGGACAGATACGCAGTATTTT. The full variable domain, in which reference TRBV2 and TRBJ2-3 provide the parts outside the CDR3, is EPEVTQTPSHQVTQMGQEVILRCVPISNHLYFYWYRQILGQKVEFLVSFYNNEISEKSEIFDDQFSVERPDGSNFTLKIRSTKLEDSAMYFCASTHGTDTQYFGPGTRLTVL.

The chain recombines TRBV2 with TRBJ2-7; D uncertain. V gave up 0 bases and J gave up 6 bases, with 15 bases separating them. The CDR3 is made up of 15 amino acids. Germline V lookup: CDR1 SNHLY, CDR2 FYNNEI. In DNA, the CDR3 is TGTGCCAGCAGTGAAGCGTTATTAGTATATGGCGAGCAGTACTTC. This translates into CASSEALLVYGEQYF.

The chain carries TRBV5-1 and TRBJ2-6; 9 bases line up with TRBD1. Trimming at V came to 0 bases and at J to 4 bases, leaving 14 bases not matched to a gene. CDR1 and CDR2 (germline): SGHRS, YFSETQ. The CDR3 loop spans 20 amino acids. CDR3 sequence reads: CASSLVYVDRGRVGANVLTF. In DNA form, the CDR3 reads TGCGCCAGCAGCTTGGTTTATGTGGACAGGGGCCGCGTCGGGGCCAACGTCCTGACTTTC.

The CDR3 sequence is CSANVQETQYF. The CDR3 region has the DNA TGCAGTGCAAACGTACAGGAGACCCAGTACTTC. The chain recombines TRBV20-1 with TRBJ2-5; D not resolved. In germline, CDR1 is DFQATT, CDR2 SNEGSKA (reference sequence). This CDR3 is 11 amino acids long. Trimming cost V 6 bases and J 5 bases, with 10 bases left between them.

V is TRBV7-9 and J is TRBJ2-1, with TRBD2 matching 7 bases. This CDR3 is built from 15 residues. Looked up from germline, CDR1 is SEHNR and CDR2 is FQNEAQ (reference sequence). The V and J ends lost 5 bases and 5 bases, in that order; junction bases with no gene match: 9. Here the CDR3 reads CASSPRGGSDNEQFF. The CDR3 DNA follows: TGTGCCAGCAGCCCAAGAGGCGGGAGCGACAATGAGCAGTTCTTC.

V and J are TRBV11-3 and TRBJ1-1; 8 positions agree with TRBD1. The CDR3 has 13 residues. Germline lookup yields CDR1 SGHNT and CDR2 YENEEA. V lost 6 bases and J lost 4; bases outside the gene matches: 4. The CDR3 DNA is TGTGCCAGCAGTAAAACAGGGGGCACTGAAGCTTTCTTT. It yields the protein CASSKTGGTEAFF.